This is a list of T cell receptor beta chains from one sample in a study of identical twins. TCRdb redid the calling of the 5' RACE reads with MiXCR, one entry per CDR3 protein. Among 350,000 to 450,000 distinct CDR3 sequences, under 20% were seen once, and the ten largest hold approximately 12%. The source material was naive T cells sorted from blood. These TCRs come from a man aged 45 to 65 in good health. The CDR3 runs from the conserved cysteine through the conserved F or W. The order of the fields is V gene, J gene, D gene, clone size, CDR3 protein, CDR3 DNA. D genes are given only for firm matches. Clone sizes are given selectively: once, few, many, or a class where the clone is expanded.

V gene: TRBV28; J gene: TRBJ2-2; D gene: TRBD1; clone size: -; CDR3 protein: CASSFTGDPLNTGELFF; CDR3 DNA: TGTGCCAGCAGTTTTACAGGGGATCCACTGAACACCGGGGAGCTGTTTTTT
V gene: TRBV12-3/TRBV12-4; J gene: TRBJ1-1; D gene: -; clone size: many; CDR3 protein: CASSLKGLGYTEAFF; CDR3 DNA: TGTGCCAGCAGTTTAAAGGGGCTGGGGTACACTGAAGCTTTCTTT
V gene: TRBV7-8; J gene: TRBJ2-1; D gene: -; clone size: -; CDR3 protein: CASSLDNRGYNEQFF; CDR3 DNA: TGTGCCAGCAGCCTGGACAACCGGGGCTACAATGAGCAGTTCTTC
V gene: TRBV7-9; J gene: TRBJ2-1; D gene: -; clone size: -; CDR3 protein: CASRNDRSSSYNEQFF; CDR3 DNA: TGTGCCAGCAGAAATGACCGGTCCAGCTCCTACAATGAGCAGTTCTTC
V gene: TRBV27; J gene: TRBJ2-3; D gene: TRBD1; clone size: few; CDR3 protein: CASSLGTVPGDTQYF; CDR3 DNA: TGTGCCAGCAGTTTGGGGACAGTCCCGGGGGATACGCAGTATTTT
V gene: TRBV9; J gene: TRBJ1-2; D gene: -; clone size: -; CDR3 protein: CASSVDPNLNYGYTF; CDR3 DNA: TGTGCCAGCAGCGTAGATCCCAATCTAAACTATGGCTACACCTTC
V gene: TRBV5-1; J gene: TRBJ2-7; D gene: -; clone size: many; CDR3 protein: CASREDSPEQYF; CDR3 DNA: TGCGCCAGCAGGGAGGACAGTCCCGAGCAGTACTTC
V gene: TRBV27; J gene: TRBJ2-1; D gene: TRBD2; clone size: few; CDR3 protein: CASGGLAGYYNEQFF; CDR3 DNA: TGTGCCAGCGGGGGACTAGCGGGCTACTACAATGAGCAGTTCTTC
V gene: TRBV7-6; J gene: TRBJ2-7; D gene: TRBD2; clone size: -; CDR3 protein: CASSFTQRGEQYF; CDR3 DNA: TGTGCCAGCAGCTTTACCCAGCGGGGCGAGCAGTACTTC
V gene: TRBV15; J gene: TRBJ2-1; D gene: TRBD2; clone size: -; CDR3 protein: CATSRGGLAGNNEQFF; CDR3 DNA: TGTGCCACCAGCAGAGGGGGACTAGCGGGAAACAATGAGCAGTTCTTC
V gene: TRBV10-3; J gene: TRBJ2-3; D gene: TRBD2; clone size: -; CDR3 protein: CAISENSGRAGDTQYF; CDR3 DNA: TGTGCCATCAGTGAAAATAGCGGGAGGGCCGGAGATACGCAGTATTTT
V gene: TRBV7-2; J gene: TRBJ2-5; D gene: TRBD2; clone size: many; CDR3 protein: CASSLLAGTQETQYF; CDR3 DNA: TGTGCCAGCAGCTTACTAGCGGGGACACAAGAGACCCAGTACTTC
V gene: TRBV28; J gene: TRBJ1-2; D gene: TRBD1; clone size: many; CDR3 protein: CASNLPGTVGAVDGYTF; CDR3 DNA: TGTGCCAGCAACCTCCCCGGGACAGTTGGGGCGGTCGATGGCTACACCTTC
V gene: TRBV27; J gene: TRBJ2-1; D gene: TRBD2; clone size: many; CDR3 protein: CASSLSPSGRAPYNEQFF; CDR3 DNA: TGTGCCAGCAGTTTATCTCCTAGCGGGAGGGCCCCCTACAATGAGCAGTTCTTC
V gene: TRBV7-2; J gene: TRBJ2-7; D gene: -; clone size: -; CDR3 protein: CASSLVRNYEQYF; CDR3 DNA: TGTGCCAGCAGCTTAGTGAGGAATTACGAGCAGTACTTC
V gene: TRBV5-1; J gene: TRBJ2-3; D gene: -; clone size: -; CDR3 protein: CASSLGKGPDTQYF; CDR3 DNA: TGCGCCAGCAGCTTGGGGAAGGGCCCAGATACGCAGTATTTT
V gene: TRBV21-1; J gene: TRBJ1-5; D gene: -; clone size: -; CDR3 protein: CASSNEVIYSNQPQHF; CDR3 DNA: TGTGCCAGCAGCAATGAGGTGATCTATAGCAATCAGCCCCAGCATTTT
V gene: TRBV20-1; J gene: TRBJ2-7; D gene: TRBD2; clone size: many; CDR3 protein: CSAGLAGNSYEQYF; CDR3 DNA: TGCAGTGCCGGACTAGCGGGGAACTCCTACGAGCAGTACTTC
V gene: TRBV5-5; J gene: TRBJ1-1; D gene: -; clone size: once; CDR3 protein: CASSPRRENTEAFF; CDR3 DNA: TGTGCCAGCAGCCCGCGACGAGAGAACACTGAAGCTTTCTTT
V gene: TRBV6-2/TRBV6-3; J gene: TRBJ2-1; D gene: TRBD2; clone size: many; CDR3 protein: CASRGLAGIYNEQFF; CDR3 DNA: TGTGCCAGCAGGGGTCTAGCGGGGATCTACAATGAGCAGTTCTTC
V gene: TRBV11-2; J gene: TRBJ1-3; D gene: -; clone size: few; CDR3 protein: CASSLSRVYSGNTIYF; CDR3 DNA: TGTGCCAGCAGCTTAAGCAGGGTTTACTCTGGAAACACCATATATTTT
V gene: TRBV6-1; J gene: TRBJ2-6; D gene: TRBD1; clone size: few; CDR3 protein: CASSPTGAYSGANVLTF; CDR3 DNA: TGTGCCAGCAGTCCGACAGGGGCGTACTCTGGGGCCAACGTCCTGACTTTC
V gene: TRBV7-2; J gene: TRBJ2-3; D gene: -; clone size: few; CDR3 protein: CASSTRLGDTQYF; CDR3 DNA: TGTGCCAGCAGCACCCGGCTAGGGGATACGCAGTATTTT
V gene: TRBV20-1; J gene: TRBJ2-7; D gene: -; clone size: many; CDR3 protein: CSARANAQGNYEQYF; CDR3 DNA: TGCAGTGCTAGAGCCAACGCGCAGGGAAACTACGAGCAGTACTTC
V gene: TRBV20-1; J gene: TRBJ2-7; D gene: TRBD1; clone size: -; CDR3 protein: CSASPRPGQAMAYEQYF; CDR3 DNA: TGCAGTGCTAGTCCCCGTCCGGGACAGGCTATGGCCTACGAGCAGTACTTC
V gene: TRBV15; J gene: TRBJ2-1; D gene: TRBD2; clone size: few; CDR3 protein: CATSRVAGRNEQFF; CDR3 DNA: TGTGCCACCAGCAGAGTAGCGGGGCGCAATGAGCAGTTCTTC
V gene: TRBV6-5; J gene: TRBJ1-2; D gene: -; clone size: -; CDR3 protein: CASSYWGPRNSYGYPF; CDR3 DNA: TGTGCCAGCAGTTACTGGGGACCCCGTAATAGCTATGGCTACCCCTTC
V gene: TRBV12-3/TRBV12-4; J gene: TRBJ2-3; D gene: -; clone size: -; CDR3 protein: CASSRVPTDTQYF; CDR3 DNA: TGTGCCAGCAGTCGGGTCCCCACAGATACGCAGTATTTT
V gene: TRBV7-2; J gene: TRBJ2-2; D gene: -; clone size: -; CDR3 protein: CASSLGHHRRELFF; CDR3 DNA: TGTGCCAGCAGCTTGGGACACCACCGCAGGGAGCTGTTTTTT
V gene: TRBV12-3/TRBV12-4; J gene: TRBJ2-1; D gene: -; clone size: -; CDR3 protein: CASSLGYWVPQFF; CDR3 DNA: TGTGCCAGCAGTTTGGGGTATTGGGTTCCACAGTTCTTC
V gene: TRBV20-1; J gene: TRBJ2-3; D gene: -; clone size: few; CDR3 protein: CSARNPPLGSSDTQYF; CDR3 DNA: TGCAGTGCAAGAAATCCCCCCCTAGGATCCTCAGATACGCAGTATTTT
V gene: TRBV2; J gene: TRBJ2-3; D gene: -; clone size: -; CDR3 protein: CASSEGYRTDTQYF; CDR3 DNA: TGTGCCAGCAGTGAAGGATACAGGACAGATACGCAGTATTTT
V gene: TRBV29-1; J gene: TRBJ2-7; D gene: TRBD2; clone size: many; CDR3 protein: CSAGGTSYEQYF; CDR3 DNA: TGCAGCGCCGGGGGGACTAGCTACGAGCAGTACTTC
V gene: TRBV5-6; J gene: TRBJ2-1; D gene: TRBD1; clone size: few; CDR3 protein: CASSLMTGFIHEQFF; CDR3 DNA: TGTGCCAGCAGCTTGATGACAGGGTTTATACATGAGCAGTTCTTC
V gene: TRBV12-3/TRBV12-4; J gene: TRBJ2-2; D gene: TRBD2; clone size: -; CDR3 protein: CASRRAVLAGASDTGELFF; CDR3 DNA: TGTGCCAGCAGAAGAGCGGTTCTAGCGGGAGCTTCCGACACCGGGGAGCTGTTTTTT
V gene: TRBV4-2; J gene: TRBJ2-3; D gene: -; clone size: few; CDR3 protein: CASSQIGRGGSTDTQYF; CDR3 DNA: TGTGCCAGCAGCCAAATAGGTCGGGGCGGATCCACAGATACGCAGTATTTT
V gene: TRBV10-3; J gene: TRBJ1-2; D gene: -; clone size: many; CDR3 protein: CAISESKEGAYGYTF; CDR3 DNA: TGTGCCATCAGTGAGTCAAAGGAGGGCGCCTATGGCTACACCTTC
V gene: TRBV27; J gene: TRBJ1-2; D gene: -; clone size: few; CDR3 protein: CASSLSPPGVRGYTF; CDR3 DNA: TGTGCCAGCAGTTTATCCCCCCCCGGGGTACGCGGCTACACCTTC
V gene: TRBV5-1; J gene: TRBJ2-4; D gene: TRBD1; clone size: many; CDR3 protein: CASSLAGPGQGLNF; CDR3 DNA: TGCGCCAGCAGCTTGGCAGGACCGGGACAGGGGCTGAACTTC
V gene: TRBV12-3/TRBV12-4; J gene: TRBJ2-1; D gene: -; clone size: few; CDR3 protein: CASSLGAPYNEQFF; CDR3 DNA: TGTGCCAGCTCTCTAGGGGCTCCATATAATGAGCAGTTCTTC
V gene: TRBV6-2/TRBV6-3; J gene: TRBJ2-3; D gene: TRBD1; clone size: many; CDR3 protein: CASSYSALRQGSARTDTQYF; CDR3 DNA: TGTGCCAGCAGTTACTCGGCCCTTAGACAGGGGAGTGCCCGCACAGATACGCAGTATTTT
V gene: TRBV6-5; J gene: TRBJ2-1; D gene: TRBD2; clone size: many; CDR3 protein: CASSYQVSGSDEQFF; CDR3 DNA: TGTGCCAGCAGTTACCAAGTTAGCGGGAGCGATGAGCAGTTCTTC
V gene: TRBV5-6; J gene: TRBJ1-6; D gene: TRBD1; clone size: many; CDR3 protein: CASSGSGVWDSYNSPLHF; CDR3 DNA: TGTGCCAGCAGCGGGAGTGGGGTATGGGACAGCTATAATTCACCCCTCCACTTT
V gene: TRBV5-1; J gene: TRBJ1-2; D gene: -; clone size: -; CDR3 protein: CASSWGDIYGYTF; CDR3 DNA: TGCGCCAGCAGCTGGGGGGACATTTATGGCTACACCTTC
V gene: TRBV7-9; J gene: TRBJ2-1; D gene: -; clone size: few; CDR3 protein: CASSLANQGPSYNEQFF; CDR3 DNA: TGTGCCAGCAGCTTAGCGAACCAGGGTCCCTCCTACAATGAGCAGTTCTTC
V gene: TRBV7-2; J gene: TRBJ2-7; D gene: -; clone size: few; CDR3 protein: CASSLRPSGQDAYEQYF; CDR3 DNA: TGTGCCAGCAGCTTACGGCCTAGTGGGCAGGACGCCTACGAGCAGTACTTC
V gene: TRBV4-1; J gene: TRBJ1-5; D gene: TRBD1; clone size: few; CDR3 protein: CASSQTGTGRQPQHF; CDR3 DNA: TGCGCCAGCAGCCAGACCGGGACAGGGAGACAGCCCCAGCATTTT
V gene: TRBV5-3; J gene: TRBJ2-1; D gene: -; clone size: few; CDR3 protein: CARSFTCDLMNNEQFF; CDR3 DNA: TGTGCCAGAAGCTTCACGTGCGACTTGATGAACAATGAGCAGTTCTTC
V gene: TRBV20-1; J gene: TRBJ2-3; D gene: TRBD2; clone size: many; CDR3 protein: CSSLAGGVTDTQYF; CDR3 DNA: TGCAGTAGCCTAGCGGGGGGGGTCACAGATACGCAGTATTTT
V gene: TRBV5-1; J gene: TRBJ2-1; D gene: TRBD1; clone size: many; CDR3 protein: CASGTGGIREQFF; CDR3 DNA: TGCGCCAGCGGTACAGGGGGAATTCGTGAGCAGTTCTTC
V gene: TRBV20-1; J gene: TRBJ2-2; D gene: -; clone size: few; CDR3 protein: CSAGGYTGELFF; CDR3 DNA: TGCAGTGCTGGCGGCTACACCGGGGAGCTGTTTTTT
V gene: TRBV19; J gene: TRBJ2-3; D gene: -; clone size: -; CDR3 protein: CASSSQRGVDTQYF; CDR3 DNA: TGTGCCAGTAGTTCTCAGAGAGGGGTGGATACGCAGTATTTT
V gene: TRBV29-1; J gene: TRBJ2-5; D gene: -; clone size: -; CDR3 protein: CSVRHGQETQYF; CDR3 DNA: TGCAGCGTTAGACACGGCCAAGAGACCCAGTACTTC
V gene: TRBV20-1; J gene: TRBJ2-5; D gene: TRBD2; clone size: -; CDR3 protein: CSARDTSGTGETQYF; CDR3 DNA: TGCAGTGCTAGAGATACTAGCGGGACAGGAGAGACCCAGTACTTC
V gene: TRBV29-1; J gene: TRBJ1-1; D gene: TRBD1; clone size: few; CDR3 protein: CSVVRQGSNTEAFF; CDR3 DNA: TGCAGCGTTGTCAGACAGGGGTCTAACACTGAAGCTTTCTTT